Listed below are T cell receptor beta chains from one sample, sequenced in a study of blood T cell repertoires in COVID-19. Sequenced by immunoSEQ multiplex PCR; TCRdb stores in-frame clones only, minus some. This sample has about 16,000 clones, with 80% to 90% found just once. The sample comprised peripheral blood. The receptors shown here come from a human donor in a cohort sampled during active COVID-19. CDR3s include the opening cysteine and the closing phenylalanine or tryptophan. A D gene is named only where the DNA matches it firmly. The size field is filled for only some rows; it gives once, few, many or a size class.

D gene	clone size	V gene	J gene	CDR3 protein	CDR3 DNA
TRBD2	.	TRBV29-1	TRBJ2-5	CSVLAGFQETQYF	TGCAGCGTACTAGCGGGGTTCCAAGAGACCCAGTACTTC
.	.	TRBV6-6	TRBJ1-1	CASSLLWVALADPGGLDMNTEAFF	TGTGCCAGCAGTCTCTTGTGGGTCGCGCTGGCAGACCCGGGGGGACTTGACATGAACACTGAAGCTTTCTTT
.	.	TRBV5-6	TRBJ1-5	CASSLGQTFNQPQHF	TGTGCCAGCAGCTTGGGGCAGACTTTCAATCAGCCCCAGCATTTT
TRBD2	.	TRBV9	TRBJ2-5	CASSVASSGERETQYF	TGTGCCAGCAGCGTAGCGTCTAGCGGGGAGCGGGAGACCCAGTACTTC
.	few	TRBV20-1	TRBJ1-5	CSASSDNNQPQHF	TGCAGTGCTAGTTCGGACAACAATCAGCCCCAGCATTTT
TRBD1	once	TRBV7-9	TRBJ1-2	CASSQQGGYGYTF	TGTGCCAGCAGCCAACAGGGGGGCTATGGCTACACCTTC
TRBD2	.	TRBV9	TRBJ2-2	CASSLAGHTSGELFF	TGTGCCAGCAGCCTAGCGGGACACACCTCCGGGGAGCTGTTTTTT
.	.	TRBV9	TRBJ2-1	CASSAGGSGGYNEQFF	TGTGCCAGCAGCGCCGGAGGTAGCGGAGGTTACAATGAGCAGTTCTTC
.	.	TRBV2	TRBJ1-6	CASSEYGGHNNSPLHF	TGTGCCAGCAGTGAATATGGCGGACACAATAATTCACCCCTCCACTTT
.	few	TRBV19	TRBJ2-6	CASSGRLGSGANVLTF	TGTGCCAGTAGTGGCCGACTGGGCTCTGGGGCCAACGTCCTGACTTTC
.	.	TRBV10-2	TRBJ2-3	CASSGVGGNTDTQYF	TGCGCCAGCAGTGGGGTCGGCGGAAACACAGATACGCAGTATTTT
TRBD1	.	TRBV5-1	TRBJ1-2	CASSTGQGDNYGYTF	TGCGCCAGCAGCACGGGACAGGGGGACAACTATGGCTACACCTTC
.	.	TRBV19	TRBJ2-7	CASSIVGGGGEQYF	TGTGCCAGTAGTATAGTAGGGGGGGGCGGCGAGCAGTACTTC
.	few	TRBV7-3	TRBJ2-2	CASSLMGGASGTGELFF	TGTGCCAGCAGCTTAATGGGGGGAGCCTCGGGCACCGGGGAGCTGTTTTTT
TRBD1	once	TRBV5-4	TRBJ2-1	CASSWGQGNGNEQFF	TGTGCCAGCAGCTGGGGACAGGGGAATGGCAATGAGCAGTTCTTC
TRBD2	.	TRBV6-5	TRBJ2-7	CASSPSGTNLYEQYF	TGTGCCAGCAGCCCGTCCGGGACTAATCTTTACGAGCAGTACTTC
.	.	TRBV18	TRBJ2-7	CASSPLGSYYEQYF	TGTGCCAGCTCACCACTGGGCAGCTACTACGAGCAGTACTTC
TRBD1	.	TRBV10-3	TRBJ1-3	CAISEFRDRVGNTIYF	TGTGCCATCAGTGAATTCCGGGACAGGGTTGGAAACACCATATATTTT
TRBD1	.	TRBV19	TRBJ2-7	CAIRDRVYEQYF	TGTGCCATCCGGGACAGGGTCTACGAGCAGTACTTC
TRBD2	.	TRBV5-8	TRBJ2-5	CASSLIGTSGSRETQYF	TGTGCCAGCAGCTTGATCGGGACTAGCGGGAGTCGGGAGACCCAGTACTTC
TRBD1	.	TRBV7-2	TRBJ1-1	CASSLARSFRDRMAEAFF	TGTGCCAGCAGCTTAGCTCGATCATTTAGGGACAGGATGGCTGAAGCTTTCTTT
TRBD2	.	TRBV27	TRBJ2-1	CASSLAGEVEQFF	TGTGCCAGCAGTTTAGCGGGAGAGGTTGAGCAGTTCTTC
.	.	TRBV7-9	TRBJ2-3	CASSLEGSTDTQYF	TGTGCCAGCAGCTTGGAGGGTTCCACAGATACGCAGTATTTT
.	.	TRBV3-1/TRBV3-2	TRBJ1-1	CASSQKQGNTEAFF	TGTGCCAGCAGCCAAAAACAGGGGAACACTGAAGCTTTCTTT
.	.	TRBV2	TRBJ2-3	CASSARLYPTSTDTQYF	TGTGCCAGCAGTGCTAGGCTCTACCCCACTAGCACAGATACGCAGTATTTT
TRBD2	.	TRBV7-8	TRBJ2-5	CASSSSGGRYQETQYF	TGTGCCAGCAGCTCTAGCGGGGGGCGGTACCAAGAGACCCAGTACTTC
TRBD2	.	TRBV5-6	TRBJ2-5	CASSPTSGLQETQYF	TGTGCCAGCAGCCCGACTAGCGGGCTACAAGAGACCCAGTACTTC
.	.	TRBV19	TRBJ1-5	CASTNQGNQPQHF	TGTGCCAGTACCAACCAGGGGAATCAGCCCCAGCATTTT
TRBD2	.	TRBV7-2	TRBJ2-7	CASSLRTSGRNEQYF	TGTGCCAGCAGCTTAAGGACTAGCGGGAGGAACGAGCAGTACTTC
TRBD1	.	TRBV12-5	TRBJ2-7	CASGLSSSGTGAYEQYF	TGTGCTAGTGGTTTGTCTTCTTCCGGGACAGGGGCCTACGAGCAGTACTTC
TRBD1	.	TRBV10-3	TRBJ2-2	CAIRTGATGELFF	TGTGCCATCAGAACAGGGGCCACCGGGGAGCTGTTTTTT
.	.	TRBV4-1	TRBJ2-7	CASSQDRGPEQYF	TGCGCCAGCAGCCAAGATCGGGGTCCCGAGCAGTACTTC
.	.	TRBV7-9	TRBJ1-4	CASSLRLDNNEKLFF	TGTGCCAGCAGCCTCAGACTAGACAATAATGAAAAACTGTTTTTT
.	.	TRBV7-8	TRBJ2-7	CASSTIYKSSEQYF	TGTGCCAGCAGCACCATTTATAAAAGTAGCGAGCAGTACTTC
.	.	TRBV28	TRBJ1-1	CASRASTGSGNTEAFF	TGTGCCAGCAGGGCTTCTACAGGGTCGGGGAACACTGAAGCTTTCTTT
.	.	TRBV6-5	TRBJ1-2	CASRPRTAYYGYTF	TGTGCCAGCAGACCCCGGACAGCTTACTATGGCTACACCTTC
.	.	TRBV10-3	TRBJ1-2	CAISDPGLLYGYTF	TGTGCCATCAGCGACCCGGGGTTGCTCTATGGCTACACCTTC
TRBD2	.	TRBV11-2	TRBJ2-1	CASSLVTSGGYNEQFF	TGTGCCAGCAGCTTAGTAACTAGCGGGGGCTACAATGAGCAGTTCTTC
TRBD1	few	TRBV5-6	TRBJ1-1	CASSLGQGQAFF	TGTGCCAGCAGCCTCGGACAGGGTCAGGCTTTCTTT
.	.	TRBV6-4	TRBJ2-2	CAIVLVPGHKSTGELFF	TGTGCCATCGTCCTAGTACCGGGACATAAGAGCACCGGGGAGCTGTTTTTT
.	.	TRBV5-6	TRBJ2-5	CASSLSGEETQYF	TGTGCCAGCAGCTTGTCGGGGGAAGAGACCCAGTACTTC
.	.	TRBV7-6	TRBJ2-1	CASSPPGGPYNEQFF	TGTGCCAGCAGCCCCCCCGGGGGACCCTACAATGAGCAGTTCTTC
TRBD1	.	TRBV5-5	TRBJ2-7	CASSRPTGGNYEQYF	TGTGCCAGCAGCCGCCCTACAGGGGGGAACTACGAGCAGTACTTC